This TCR beta chain was sequenced in a study of blood T cell repertoires in COVID-19. Study details: Donors in the United States, Italy and Spain gave samples during acute or convalescent COVID-19. The cDNA or gDNA used as material had been derived from T cells, B-cell-depleted T cells, or PBMCs.

This clone was counted a single time. The method was immunoSEQ multiplex PCR; TCRdb's version includes in-frame clones alone and lacks a portion of them. Of about 170,000 clones in the sample, over 70% were seen once. Germline assignment: CDR1 SQVTM and CDR2 ANQGSEA. CDR3 size: 13 residues. Trimming took 6 bases from V and 4 from J, leaving 15 bases between them. The material sequenced was peripheral blood. This clonotype originated in a woman between 65 and 79 years old who had recovered from COVID-19. The chain links TRBV29-1 to TRBJ2-5; D might be TRBD1 (6 bases). CDR3 coding DNA: TGCAGCGTACCTTTGGGGGCGTCAGAGACCCAGTACTTC. Amino acid sequence: CSVPLGASETQYF.